Listed below are T cell receptor beta chains from one sample, sequenced in a study of cytomegalovirus exposure and HLA in healthy donors. Profiling relied on immunoSEQ multiplex PCR, and the TCRdb table lists in-frame clones only, not all of them. The sample consists of 200,000 to 250,000 clones, about 77% of them appearing once. The sequencing input was PBMCs. The receptor set was obtained from a boy aged 5 to 17 in good health and CMV-seronegative. The CDR3 runs from the conserved cysteine through the conserved F or W. Each record gives: D gene, V gene, CDR3 length, clone size, J gene, CDR3 protein, CDR3 DNA. A D gene is named only where the DNA matches it firmly. The size of a clone is reported for some rows only, either as once, few or many, or as a class for expanded clones.

>.|TRBV10-1|18|.|TRBJ2-2
CASRRSGVGSPNTGELFF
TGCGCCAGCAGGAGATCCGGAGTCGGGAGCCCGAACACCGGGGAGCTGTTTTTT
>TRBD1|TRBV10-2|16|.|TRBJ1-1
CASGGTGVPLQPEAFF
TGCGCCAGCGGGGGGACAGGGGTCCCCTTGCAGCCTGAAGCTTTCTTT
>TRBD2|TRBV6-5|14|.|TRBJ2-3
CASSLGLAGGTQYF
TGTGCCAGCAGCCTAGGACTAGCGGGAGGCACGCAGTATTTT
>.|TRBV5-6|18|.|TRBJ1-5
CASSLEGAPGGSNQPQHF
TGTGCCAGCAGCTTAGAAGGGGCTCCCGGGGGGAGCAATCAGCCCCAGCATTTT
>TRBD2|TRBV5-1|19|.|TRBJ2-5
CASSLVTRLAGGLQETQYF
TGCGCCAGCAGCTTGGTTACTCGGCTAGCGGGGGGCCTTCAAGAGACCCAGTACTTC
>.|TRBV4-1|14|.|TRBJ2-1
CASSQAGGPHEQFF
TGCGCCAGCAGCCAAGCAGGGGGGCCCCATGAGCAGTTCTTC
>.|TRBV7-2|14|.|TRBJ2-7
CASSQTLEIGEQYF
TGTGCCAGCAGCCAGACATTAGAAATCGGCGAGCAGTACTTC
>TRBD1|TRBV5-1|17|.|TRBJ1-2
CASSQYSSGGANYGYTF
TGCGCCAGCAGCCAATATTCGTCAGGGGGTGCCAACTATGGCTACACCTTC
>.|TRBV15|16|few|TRBJ1-1
CATSRDQGRLDTEAFF
TGTGCCACCAGCAGAGATCAGGGTAGGCTGGACACTGAAGCTTTCTTT
>TRBD1|TRBV7-8|16|.|TRBJ2-7
CASSLRTGTAFYEQYF
TGTGCCAGCAGCCTACGGACCGGGACAGCCTTCTACGAGCAGTACTTC
>TRBD1|TRBV5-1|14|.|TRBJ2-7
CASSLRQGPYEQYF
TGCGCCAGCAGCTTGAGACAGGGTCCCTACGAGCAGTACTTC
>.|TRBV2|11|.|TRBJ2-7
CASSVQYEQYF
TGTGCCAGCAGTGTACAATACGAGCAGTACTTC
>.|TRBV5-1|13|.|TRBJ2-7
CASSLRESYEQYF
TGCGCCAGCAGCTTACGGGAGTCCTACGAGCAGTACTTC
>TRBD1|TRBV9|16|.|TRBJ1-6
CASSDTGESYNSPLHF
TGTGCCAGCAGCGACACAGGGGAATCCTATAATTCACCCCTCCACTTT
>.|TRBV19|15|.|TRBJ1-6
CASSLGQFMNSPLHF
TGTGCCAGTAGTCTCGGACAGTTTATGAATTCGCCCCTCCACTTT
>TRBD1|TRBV6-5|15|few|TRBJ1-1
CASSWTGKLNTEAFF
TGTGCCAGCAGTTGGACAGGGAAACTGAACACTGAAGCTTTCTTT
>TRBD2|TRBV29-1|15|.|TRBJ2-7
CSVERGGGRVREQYF
TGCAGCGTTGAACGGGGGGGCGGGAGGGTCCGCGAGCAGTACTTC
>TRBD1|TRBV6-6|16|.|TRBJ1-4
CASSLAGGSTNEKLFF
TGTGCCAGCAGCCTCGCAGGGGGATCAACTAATGAAAAACTGTTTTTT
>TRBD1|TRBV6-5|15|once|TRBJ1-2
CASSYSDRGADGYTF
TGTGCCAGCAGTTACTCCGACAGGGGGGCGGATGGCTACACCTTC
>.|TRBV5-3|11|once|TRBJ1-5
CARSLLQPQHF
TGTGCCAGAAGCTTGCTACAGCCCCAGCATTTT
>TRBD1|TRBV6-1|13|.|TRBJ2-4
CASSENRGNIQYF
TGTGCCAGCAGTGAAAACAGGGGAAACATTCAGTACTTC
>TRBD2|TRBV7-6|16|.|TRBJ2-3
CASSLAGGGWTDTQYF
TGTGCCAGCAGCTTAGCCGGGGGAGGGTGGACAGATACGCAGTATTTT
>.|TRBV19|16|.|TRBJ2-2
CASSTRQAINTGELFF
TGTGCCAGTAGTACCCGACAGGCCATAAACACCGGGGAGCTGTTTTTT
>TRBD1|TRBV4-1|14|.|TRBJ2-7
CASSYPGQGNEQYF
TGCGCCAGCAGCTATCCGGGACAGGGAAACGAGCAGTACTTC
>TRBD2|TRBV5-6|15|.|TRBJ2-1
CASSRGLAGVPEQFF
TGTGCCAGCAGCAGGGGACTAGCGGGAGTTCCTGAGCAGTTCTTC
>.|TRBV9|18|.|TRBJ2-6
CASSARQSSSSGANVLTF
TGTGCCAGCAGCGCAAGACAGTCCTCGTCCTCTGGGGCCAACGTCCTGACTTTC
>TRBD1|TRBV25-1|15|.|TRBJ1-1
CASSDPGTAYTEAFF
TGTGCCAGCAGTGATCCCGGGACAGCCTACACTGAAGCTTTCTTT
>TRBD2|TRBV2|15|.|TRBJ2-7
CASKRTSGRAYEQYF
TGTGCCAGCAAGCGGACTAGCGGGAGGGCCTACGAGCAGTACTTC